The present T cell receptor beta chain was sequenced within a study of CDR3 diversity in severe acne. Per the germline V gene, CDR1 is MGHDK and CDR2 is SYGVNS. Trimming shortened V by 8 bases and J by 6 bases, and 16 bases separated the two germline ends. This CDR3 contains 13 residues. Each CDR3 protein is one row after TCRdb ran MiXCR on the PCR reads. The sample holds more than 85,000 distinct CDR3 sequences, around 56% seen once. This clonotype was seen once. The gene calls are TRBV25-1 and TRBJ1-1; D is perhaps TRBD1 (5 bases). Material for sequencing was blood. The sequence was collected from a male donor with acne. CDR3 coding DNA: TGTGCCAGCCTGTCGCAGGGTTGGTCTGAAGCTTTCTTT. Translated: CASLSQGWSEAFF.